The TCR beta chain under discussion was sequenced for a study of CD8 T cells in ankylosing spondylitis. Study findings and constraints: A motif in TCR beta, a set of seven to nine highly homologous variants, appeared characteristic of ankylosing spondylitis blood. Within matched ankylosing spondylitis synovial fluid, disease-linked clones were reportedly significantly enriched.

TCRdb fed the 5' RACE reads into MiXCR, producing one record per CDR3 protein. In the table there are some 840,000 distinct CDR3 sequences, roughly 12% of which are singletons. The CDR3 length is 16 residues. Deletions cut 0 bases from V and 5 bases from J, with 13 bases between. Germline V gene data show CDR1 as SEHNR and CDR2 as FQNEAQ (reference sequence). This clonotype has just a few counts. As yet, its antigen is unknown. This clonotype was obtained from a male donor with ankylosing spondylitis. The sequencing input was blood, either unsorted or a sorted T cell fraction (not recorded which). The chain uses TRBV7-9 and TRBJ1-4; D call uncertain. The CDR3 reads CASSLAAGSYNEKLFF. Written as DNA, the CDR3 is TGTGCCAGCAGCTTAGCGGCAGGTTCTTACAATGAAAAACTGTTTTTT. The full variable domain, rest sourced from reference TRBV7-9 and TRBJ1-4, is DTGVSQNPRHKITKRGQNVTFRCDPISEHNRLYWYRQTLGQGPEFLTYFQNEAQLEKSRLLSDRFSAERPKGSFSTLEIQRTEQGDSAMYLCASSLAAGSYNEKLFFGSGTQLSVL.